The 13 T cell receptor beta chains listed next were all sequenced from one sample in a study of T cell responses to AZD1222 COVID-19 vaccine (TCRdb year 2021). The intended sense of this specimen's time point label: about 28 days (+/-7) after the second vaccine dose. Preparation of the library involved the immunoSEQ multiplex PCR assay. TCRdb took over this immuneACCESS table, retaining in-frame rearrangements with V and J assigned. Such tables are incomplete; in checked studies, under half of the missing clones stem from an unresolved V gene, and the remainder is unexplained. The sample contains 95,000 to 130,000 clones, approximately 90% of them found a single time. Around 1.4% of the sample is in the top ten clones. This sample comprised peripheral blood, obtained 28 days after the second AZD1222 dose. The receptors shown here come from an adult who received the AZD1222 COVID-19 vaccine.

This clone was recorded only once. This rearrangement joins TRBV4-1 to TRBJ1-5; D is ambiguous. This CDR3 region has 13 residues. The ends were cut back, 1 base at V and 4 bases at J, with 5 bases in the middle. Germline-derived CDR1 and CDR2 are MGHRA and YSYEKL. The CDR3 loop is CASSQARNQPQHF. CDR3 nucleotides: TGCGCCAGCAGCCAAGCGAGGAATCAGCCCCAGCATTTT.

The chain couples TRBV5-4 to TRBJ2-2; weak D call: TRBD2 (5 bases). This CDR3 is 14 amino acids long. V lost 5 bases to trimming and J lost 6 bases, with 14 bases between them. Germline-derived CDR1 and CDR2 are SGHNT and YYREEE (reference sequence). The CDR3 here is CASSYTSSPGELFF. In nucleotides, the CDR3 is TGTGCCAGCAGTTATACTAGTTCGCCCGGGGAGCTGTTTTTT. Using reference TRBV5-4 and TRBJ2-2 for the parts outside the CDR3, the full variable domain is ETGVTQSPTHLIKTRGQQVTLRCSSQSGHNTVSWYQQALGQGPQFIFQYYREEENGRGNFPPRFSGLQFPNYSSELNVNALELDDSALYLCASSYTSSPGELFFGEGSRLTVL.

The rearrangement uses TRBV9 and TRBJ2-6; D possibly uses TRBD1 or TRBD2 (5 bases each). This CDR3 spans 18 amino acids. V lost 6 bases to trimming and J lost 1 base, with 20 bases between them. CDR1 and CDR2 from the germline V gene are SGDLS and YYNGEE. CDR3 bases: TGTGCCAGCACCCGGGAAGGGACCTCACGTTCTGGGGCCAACGTCCTGACTTTC. It codes for CASTREGTSRSGANVLTF.

The rearrangement joins TRBV29-1 to TRBJ2-3; D remains ambiguous. This CDR3 is built from 11 residues. The V gene lost 6 bases and the J gene lost 2 bases, with 6 bases spanning the gap. CDR1 is SQVTM, CDR2 ANQGSEA, per germline. The CDR3 protein is CSVQTTDTQYF. CDR3 nucleotides: TGCAGCGTCCAAACCACAGATACGCAGTATTTT.

This clone was seen only a few times. This chain uses TRBV20-1 with TRBJ2-5, with 10 bases that match TRBD2. Trimming took 3 bases from V and 4 from J; bases not matched to a gene: 2. Germline V gene sequence: CDR1 DFQATT, CDR2 SNEGSKA (reference sequence). The CDR3 runs 13 residues. Written as DNA, the CDR3 is TGCAGTGCTAGTCCTAGCGGGAGAGAGACCCAGTACTTC. Protein sequence: CSASPSGRETQYF.

The chain employs TRBV27 and TRBJ1-1; 12 bases are a match to TRBD1. The CDR3 covers 15 residues. The germline CDR1 and CDR2 sequences are MNHEY and SMNVEV (reference sequence). V dropped 6 bases and J dropped 6; count of bases not matched to a gene: 8. The CDR3 nucleotides read TGTGCCAGCAGGAAACCGGGACAGGGGGCCCCTGAAGCTTTCTTT. Its protein is CASRKPGQGAPEAFF.

The rearrangement links TRBV7-8 to TRBJ1-4; maybe TRBD1 (5 bases). CDR1 is SGHVS, CDR2 FQNEAQ, per germline. CDR3 length: 15 residues. Between the trimmed V and J ends, which lost 5 bases and 3 bases, there was a span of 13 bases. The DNA of the CDR3 is TGTGCCAGCAGCGAATTCGGGACGGCTAATGAAAAACTGTTTTTT. Translated, it gives CASSEFGTANEKLFF.

The J gene is TRBJ1-6, the V gene TRBV9; a weak D match, TRBD1 (5 bases). Trimming pared 0 bases from V and 8 bases from J, leaving 21 bases between. Looked up from germline, CDR1 is SGDLS and CDR2 is YYNGEE. The CDR3 contains 18 residues. DNA for the CDR3: TGTGCCAGCAGCGTAGATCCCCGTGGGGGTTTGTACGATTCACCCCTCCACTTT. Translated: CASSVDPRGGLYDSPLHF.

The genes are TRBV6-5 and TRBJ1-2; D ambiguous. V was cut by 8 bases and J by 3 bases, with 19 bases left in between. The CDR3 sequence is 15 residues long. The germline V gene encodes CDR1 MNHEY and CDR2 SVGAGI. Written as DNA, the CDR3 is TGTGCCAGCCTACGCCCAACTTATTCCTACTATGGCTACACCTTC. Protein sequence: CASLRPTYSYYGYTF.

V is TRBV4-2 and J is TRBJ2-2; possible D gene TRBD2, 6 bases. Per germline, CDR1 LGHNA and CDR2 YNFKEQ. Trimming cost V 4 bases and J 5 bases, with 11 bases left between them. This CDR3 contains 14 residues. The CDR3 spells CASSPWEETGELFF. CDR3 nucleotide sequence: TGTGCCAGCAGCCCGTGGGAGGAAACCGGGGAGCTGTTTTTT.

This clone was detected once. The V gene is TRBV24-1, the J gene TRBJ1-1, with D uncertain. The CDR3 has 13 residues. CDR1 KGHDR and CDR2 SFDVKD come from the germline V gene. The V end lost 0 bases, the J end lost 5 bases, and 6 bases lay between the germline ends. The CDR3 coding sequence is TGTGCCACCAGTGATTTGTTGGGGACTGAAGCTTTCTTT. Protein: CATSDLLGTEAFF.

The CDR3 coding sequence is TGTGCCAGCAGTCCAGGGGCTGAAAACATTCAGTACTTC. It specifies CASSPGAENIQYF. The chain uses TRBV6-6 and TRBJ2-4; maybe TRBD1 (6 bases). Between the trimmed V and J ends, which lost 5 bases and 5 bases, there was a span of 10 bases. Germline V gene lookup returns CDR1 MNHNY and CDR2 SVGAGI (reference sequence). The CDR3 contains 13 residues.

This chain links TRBV28 with TRBJ2-5; 12 nucleotides agree with TRBD1. The CDR3 extends over 16 amino acids. CDR1 is MDHEN and CDR2 is SYDVKM in the germline V gene. V lost 5 bases to trimming and J lost 5 bases; unmatched junction nucleotides: 9. The CDR3 protein is CASSDPGTGGRETQYF. The CDR3 nucleotides are TGTGCCAGCAGTGATCCCGGGACAGGGGGCAGGGAGACCCAGTACTTC. The complete variable domain, with remaining parts taken from reference TRBV28 and TRBJ2-5, reads DVKVTQSSRYLVKRTGEKVFLECVQDMDHENMFWYRQDPGLGLRLIYFSYDVKMKEKGDIPEGYSVSREKKERFSLILESASTNQTSMYLCASSDPGTGGRETQYFGPGTRLLVL.